This TCR beta chain was obtained from a study of OX40 agonist ivuxolimab in advanced cancers. About the study: Ivuxolimab, an agonist antibody against OX40 (CD134), was given to patients. Patients treated during dose escalation were battling hepatocellular carcinoma, melanoma, renal cell or head and neck cancer. Across the patients, intravenous ivuxolimab was delivered every 2 weeks at 0.01 to 10 mg/kg.

Assay: immunoSEQ multiplex PCR; the TCRdb copy retains only in-frame clones and omits some. The sample has tens of thousands of clones; 92% are singletons. V lost 4 bases to trimming and J lost 1 base; unmatched junction nucleotides: 5. CDR1 and CDR2 (germline): MNHEY, SVGAGI. CDR3 size: 16 residues. Material: CD4+ or CD8+ T cells sorted from blood, obtained in a trial of the OX40 agonist ivuxolimab. This clonotype originated in an adult with an advanced solid tumor such as melanoma, head and neck, liver or kidney cancer. The rearrangement uses TRBV6-5 and TRBJ2-3; 10 bases match TRBD2. The CDR3 DNA follows: TGTGCCAGCAGTTTGGGACTAGCGTTCGGCACAGATACGCAGTATTTT. Translation gives CASSLGLAFGTDTQYF.